The entry below describes one T cell receptor (beta chain). Its target is unknown. Investigators separated out CD4+ T cells once around 9 days of culture had passed. Two doses of either BNT162b2 or mRNA-1273 were given to each participant. Days 3 and 7 were when half the medium was replaced with IL-2 medium. The data derive from a study of vaccination effects on CD4 cells after COVID-19. Study-level background: Every well got 1.5 million to 2.5 million PBMC, which were grown with around 10 IU/ml IL-2 and roughly 10 ug/ml peptides.

The germline V gene encodes CDR1 KGHSH and CDR2 LQKENI. Between the trimmed V and J ends, which lost 2 bases and 4 bases, there was a span of 11 bases. There are 15 residues in the CDR3. The repertoire was sequenced with immunoSEQ multiplex PCR; TCRdb's copy has only in-frame clones and lacks some. The profile covers some 70,000 clones, with 65% to 80% appearing a single time and about 2.4% taken by the ten largest. This TCR was recovered from a human donor who received a COVID-19 vaccine. The chain couples TRBV18 to TRBJ2-2; D is perhaps TRBD1 (5 bases). The sample in question was CD4+ T cells from PBMCs cultured without peptide, obtained after COVID-19 vaccination. The CDR3 here is CASSPTRQGTGELFF. The CDR3 DNA is TGTGCCAGCTCACCAACACGGCAGGGCACCGGGGAGCTGTTTTTT. Complete variable domain (other parts from reference TRBV18 and TRBJ2-2): NAGVMQNPRHLVRRRGQEARLRCSPMKGHSHVYWYRQLPEEGLKFMVYLQKENIIDESGMPKERFSAEFPKEGPSILRIQQVVRGDSAAYFCASSPTRQGTGELFFGEGSRLTVL.